These 20 T cell receptor beta chains share one sample of origin, sequenced in a study of radiotherapy plus CTLA-4 blockade in lung cancer. TCRdb's copy holds only in-frame clones and misses some; the assay was immunoSEQ multiplex PCR. Of roughly 30,000 clones listed, about 76% are singletons. This specimen was peripheral blood, taken from a patient treated with radiotherapy plus ipilimumab. Every receptor here comes from a human donor with non-small cell lung cancer that progressed on radiotherapy plus ipilimumab.

This sequence joins TRBV7-6 and TRBJ2-7; 8 nucleotides line up with TRBD1. Germline assignment: CDR1 SGHVS and CDR2 FNYEAQ. The CDR3 loop spans 15 amino acids. Unmatched junction bases numbered 6, after V lost 1 base and J lost 4 bases. The CDR3 spells CASSLGTGRQYEQYF. CDR3 nucleotides: TGTGCCAGCAGCTTAGGGACAGGGAGACAATACGAGCAGTACTTC.

The rearrangement links TRBV6-5 to TRBJ1-5, with D possibly being TRBD1 (5 bases). V gave up 0 bases and J gave up 9 bases, with 6 bases separating them. Germline-derived CDR1 and CDR2 are MNHEY and SVGAGI. This CDR3 is 12 amino acids long. CDR3 coding DNA: TGTGCCAGCAGTTACTCCGGGGGGCCCCAGCATTTT. Its protein is CASSYSGGPQHF.

The chain employs TRBV4-1 and TRBJ1-4, with D possibly being TRBD1 (6 bases). Trimming shortened V by 0 bases and J by 8 bases, and 13 bases separated the two germline ends. The length of the CDR3 is 15 residues. Germline values: CDR1 MGHRA, CDR2 YSYEKL. The DNA of the CDR3 is TGCGCCAGCAGCCAAGATCGGGGGCAGGGGGAAAAACTGTTTTTT. Amino acids: CASSQDRGQGEKLFF.

The CDR3 bases are TGTGCCAGCTCGGGACTAGCGGGGGGGCCCTCCTACAATGAGCAGTTCTTC. This codes for CASSGLAGGPSYNEQFF. The V gene is TRBV27, the J gene TRBJ2-1; TRBD2 matches 16 bases. With 8 bases clipped from V and 0 bases from J, the junction kept 4 bases outside the gene matches. The CDR3 contains 17 residues. Looked up from germline, CDR1 is MNHEY and CDR2 is SMNVEV (reference sequence).

The chain couples TRBV5-1 to TRBJ2-7; possible D gene TRBD1, 6 bases. Trimming cost V 7 bases and J 2 bases, with 7 bases left between them. The germline CDR1 and CDR2 sequences are SGHRS and YFSETQ. There are 11 residues in the CDR3. CDR3 nucleotide sequence: TGCGCCAGCCGGACAGCCTACGAGCAGTACTTC. It codes for CASRTAYEQYF. The complete variable domain, with remaining parts taken from reference TRBV5-1 and TRBJ2-7, reads KAGVTQTPRYLIKTRGQQVTLSCSPISGHRSVSWYQQTPGQGLQFLFEYFSETQRNKGNFPGRFSGRQFSNSRSEMNVSTLELGDSALYLCASRTAYEQYFGPGTRLTVT.

The rearrangement links TRBV6-1 to TRBJ1-2; 7 nucleotides agree with TRBD1. Germline CDR1 reads MNHNS; CDR2 reads SASEGT. The CDR3 is 13 residues long. J lost 6 bases, V lost 6 bases, and 7 bases had no gene match. The CDR3 region is CASRLTGDHGYTF. CDR3 nucleotide sequence: TGTGCCAGCAGGCTTACAGGGGATCATGGCTACACCTTC.

This clone was seen a few times. This sequence joins TRBV11-2 and TRBJ1-1; D might be TRBD1 (5 bases). The CDR3 totals 15 residues. Deletions cut 5 bases from V and 1 base from J, with 14 bases between. The germline CDR1 and CDR2 sequences are SGHAT and FQNNGV. CDR3 bases: TGTGCCAGCAGCCCGAAGGTGGGACGGAACACTGAAGCTTTCTTT. Its translation is CASSPKVGRNTEAFF.

CDR3 bases: TGTGCCAGCAGTCCCCTGGGGCAGAACTATGGCTACACCTTC. Protein: CASSPLGQNYGYTF. V gene TRBV28 combines with J gene TRBJ1-2, with D perhaps TRBD1 (5 bases). The CDR3 totals 14 residues. The germline CDR1 and CDR2 sequences are MDHEN and SYDVKM. The germline V and J ends were trimmed by 5 bases and 2 bases, with 12 bases remaining between them.

The rearrangement links TRBV7-3 to TRBJ1-2; TRBD1 is a possible D gene (6 bases). CDR3 length equals 13 residues. Germline assignment: CDR1 SGHTA and CDR2 FQGTGA. Trimming stripped 5 bases from V and 4 bases from J, with 11 bases between. The CDR3 sequence is CASSPGQSYGYTF. The CDR3 DNA reads TGTGCCAGCAGCCCAGGACAGTCCTATGGCTACACCTTC.

The gene calls are TRBV10-2 and TRBJ2-1, with 9 bases matching TRBD2. The V segment lost 5 bases and the J segment 1 base; nucleotides outside the gene matches: 6. The germline V gene has CDR1 WSHSY and CDR2 SAAADI. The CDR3 runs 16 residues. The CDR3 sequence: CASSSIAGVSYNEQFF. CDR3 bases: TGCGCCAGCAGTTCAATAGCGGGAGTTTCCTACAATGAGCAGTTCTTC.

The rearrangement links TRBV18 to TRBJ1-3; a possible D gene is TRBD1 (5 bases). CDR1 is KGHSH, CDR2 LQKENI, per germline. V was clipped by 3 bases and J by 4 bases, with 13 bases between them. CDR3 length: 15 residues. CDR3 protein: CASSPQGPGGNTIYF. CDR3 coding DNA: TGTGCCAGCTCACCGCAGGGTCCCGGAGGAAACACCATATATTTT.

In DNA, the CDR3 is TGTGCCAGCAGCTTTATGGGGTACAACGAGCAGTACTTC. Translation: CASSFMGYNEQYF. This chain connects TRBV7-9 to TRBJ2-7, with D uncertain. V gave up 3 bases and J gave up 5 bases, with 11 bases separating them. CDR3 length: 13 residues. Per germline, CDR1 SEHNR and CDR2 FQNEAQ (reference sequence).

The J gene is TRBJ1-1, the V gene TRBV19; the match to TRBD1 covers 7 bases. Germline V gene sequence: CDR1 LNHDA, CDR2 SQIVND (reference sequence). The CDR3 consists of 16 residues. The trim removed 3 bases at V and 1 base at J, leaving 8 bases unmatched. CDR3 DNA: TGTGCCAGTAGTATCGGCCAGGGGGTACAGAACACTGAAGCTTTCTTT. It codes for CASSIGQGVQNTEAFF.

The chain carries TRBV5-5 and TRBJ1-1; 9 nucleotides align to TRBD1. The CDR3 is 15 residues long. With 0 bases clipped from V and 6 bases from J, the junction kept 6 bases outside the gene matches. Germline CDR1 is SGHKS and CDR2 is YYEKEE (reference sequence). For the CDR3, the DNA is TGTGCCAGCAGCTTGGAGTGGACAGGGGTCGCTGAAGCTTTCTTT. Protein product: CASSLEWTGVAEAFF.

The sample holds one count of this clone. The chain joins TRBV5-8 to TRBJ2-2; no reliable D call. Germline V gene lookup returns CDR1 SGHTS and CDR2 YDEGEE. The CDR3 spans 15 residues. V dropped 2 bases and J dropped 4 bases, with 12 bases sitting between them. The CDR3 spells CASSFMGAGTGELFF. Written as DNA, the CDR3 is TGTGCCAGCAGCTTTATGGGTGCCGGCACCGGGGAGCTGTTTTTT.

This rearrangement joins TRBV9 to TRBJ2-5; 7 bases line up with TRBD2. Trimming removed 2 bases from V and 5 bases from J; junction bases left unmatched: 9. The length of the CDR3 is 15 residues. The germline V gene encodes CDR1 SGDLS and CDR2 YYNGEE. The CDR3 is CASSVVGGTGETQYF. In nucleotides, the CDR3 is TGTGCCAGCAGCGTGGTCGGGGGGACTGGGGAGACCCAGTACTTC.

This clone came up a few times. This chain links TRBV18 with TRBJ2-1; no clear D gene. There are 14 residues in the CDR3. Germline V gene lookup returns CDR1 KGHSH and CDR2 LQKENI. V dropped 3 bases and J dropped 7 bases, with 13 bases sitting between them. The CDR3 protein is CASSPARSPNEQFF. In nucleotides, the CDR3 is TGTGCCAGCTCACCGGCAAGGTCCCCGAATGAGCAGTTCTTC.

This chain joins TRBV7-8 and TRBJ2-7; weak D call: TRBD1 (6 bases). The CDR3 covers 16 residues. The V gene lost 1 base and the J gene lost 2 bases, with 15 bases spanning the gap. Germline assignment: CDR1 SGHVS and CDR2 FQNEAQ. CDR3: CASSLGGIQGAYEQYF. The DNA of the CDR3 is TGTGCCAGCAGCTTAGGTGGGATACAGGGAGCCTACGAGCAGTACTTC.

This clone was seen only once. This chain uses TRBV27 with TRBJ2-7; D is tentatively TRBD1 or TRBD2 (7 bases each). Trimming stripped 6 bases from V and 5 bases from J, with 17 bases between. This CDR3 has 14 residues. CDR1 MNHEY and CDR2 SMNVEV come from the germline V gene (reference sequence). CDR3 DNA sequence: TGTGCCAGCAGCCTCGGGACTACAGGGGACGAGCAGTACTTC. The encoded protein is CASSLGTTGDEQYF.

This chain joins TRBV2 and TRBJ2-1; TRBD2 aligns across 7 bases. This CDR3 has 13 amino acids. V lost 5 bases, J lost 7 bases, and 5 bases stayed unmatched. Looked up from germline, CDR1 is SNHLY and CDR2 is FYNNEI. The CDR3 reads CASSPRGLNEQFF. CDR3 bases: TGTGCCAGCAGTCCGCGGGGGTTGAATGAGCAGTTCTTC.